These 17 T cell receptor beta chains were sequenced from one sample in a study of T-cell memory formation after mild COVID-19. A single record per CDR3 protein comes from TCRdb applying MiXCR to the 5' RACE reads. The sample holds 68,000 or so distinct CDR3 sequences; about a sixth are singletons and the top ten take 25% to 35%. Source material: PBMCs or a T cell subset sorted from them (not recorded which). These receptors were obtained from an adult woman who had mild COVID-19 (a few samples of this study predate the infection). Cell type and time point are not known.

This clonotype was counted only a few times. The chain uses TRBV7-9 and TRBJ2-7, with D perhaps matching TRBD2 (6 bases). V shed 1 base and J shed 0 bases, with 13 bases lying between them. The CDR3 has 16 amino acids. The germline V gene encodes CDR1 SEHNR and CDR2 FQNEAQ (reference sequence). The CDR3 reads CASSLVAGLSSYEQYF. CDR3 sequence (DNA): TGTGCCAGCAGCTTAGTGGCGGGGTTGAGCTCCTACGAGCAGTACTTC.

This sequence joins TRBV4-1 and TRBJ2-1, with a tentative D call TRBD2 (6 bases). Germline CDR1 and CDR2: MGHRA and YSYEKL. The V gene lost 1 base and the J gene lost 9 bases, with 13 bases spanning the gap. The CDR3 totals 14 residues. For the CDR3, the DNA is TGCGCCAGCAGCCAAGCCGCCTTAGCGGCTGAGCAGTTCTTC. Amino acid sequence: CASSQAALAAEQFF.

The chain carries TRBV10-3 and TRBJ2-2, with D tentatively TRBD1 or TRBD2 (5 bases each). CDR1 ENHRY and CDR2 SYGVKD come from the germline V gene. The V end lost 10 bases, the J end lost 8 bases, and 14 bases lay between the germline ends. The CDR3 is 12 residues long. The CDR3 region is CATGPPGGELFF. The CDR3 bases are TGTGCCACGGGACCACCCGGGGGGGAGCTGTTTTTT.

This clonotype was seen at least ten times. Here the CDR3 DNA reads TGTGCCAGCAGTTTAGGGGGGAACACTGAAGCTTTCTTT. This codes for CASSLGGNTEAFF. This chain connects TRBV27 to TRBJ1-1; tentatively, D is TRBD1 (5 bases). This CDR3 contains 13 residues. V lost 2 bases, J lost 1 base, and 5 bases lay in between. From germline, CDR1 is MNHEY and CDR2 SMNVEV (reference sequence).

This clonotype was observed a handful of times. CDR3 nucleotides: TGTGCCAGCTCCGCCAGCACTCCCACCAGAGGCTATGGCTACACCTTC. Translating gives CASSASTPTRGYGYTF. This chain joins TRBV9 and TRBJ1-2; no reliable D call. This CDR3 region has 16 residues. The V gene's germline CDR1 is SGDLS and CDR2 YYNGEE. The V end was cut by 7 bases, the J end by 4 bases, with 23 bases between.

This chain connects TRBV5-1 to TRBJ2-7; 7 nucleotides agree with TRBD1. The CDR3 loop spans 15 amino acids. Germline assignment: CDR1 SGHRS and CDR2 YFSETQ. V lost 0 bases to trimming and J lost 1 base; unmatched junction nucleotides: 4. CDR3 coding DNA: TGCGCCAGCAGCTTGGCGGGGACAGAGTCCTACGAGCAGTACTTC. Its translation: CASSLAGTESYEQYF.

The V and J genes are TRBV15 and TRBJ1-4; D is undetermined. The CDR3 has 15 amino acids. The germline V gene encodes CDR1 LNHNV and CDR2 YYDKDF (reference sequence). Trimming shortened V by 1 base and J by 3 bases, and 9 bases separated the two germline ends. CDR3 coding DNA: TGTGCCACCAGCAGAGTTTTGAACTCTAATGAAAAACTGTTTTTT. It yields the protein CATSRVLNSNEKLFF.

The V and J genes are TRBV12-3 or TRBV12-4 and TRBJ1-2; D gene ambiguous. The CDR3 is made up of 13 amino acids. V was clipped by 3 bases and J by 4 bases, with 9 bases between them. Here the CDR3 DNA reads TGTGCCAGCAGTTTCTGGAGCTTCTATGGCTACACCTTC. Protein: CASSFWSFYGYTF.

The CDR3 sequence is CASSLYSGGADTQYF. The CDR3 region has the DNA TGTGCCAGCAGCCTCTATAGCGGGGGGGCAGATACGCAGTATTTT. The rearrangement joins TRBV7-6 to TRBJ2-3, with TRBD2 matching 11 bases. J gave up 4 bases and V 5 bases, and 5 bases lay outside the gene matches. This CDR3 is built from 15 residues. Germline assignment: CDR1 SGHVS and CDR2 FNYEAQ.

This clonotype was seen more than once but under ten times. The chain combines TRBV2 with TRBJ2-7; D gene uncertain. Trimming removed 8 bases at V and 3 bases at J, with 5 bases between. From germline, CDR1 is SNHLY and CDR2 FYNNEI. The CDR3 extends over 10 amino acids. DNA of the CDR3: TGTGCCAGCGAGCTCTACGAGCAGTACTTC. It yields the protein CASELYEQYF. Full variable domain (rest looked up from reference TRBV2 and TRBJ2-7): EPEVTQTPSHQVTQMGQEVILRCVPISNHLYFYWYRQILGQKVEFLVSFYNNEISEKSEIFDDQFSVERPDGSNFTLKIRSTKLEDSAMYFCASELYEQYFGPGTRLTVT.

This clonotype was seen a handful of times. The chain uses TRBV24-1 and TRBJ2-5, with 9 bases that match TRBD1. Germline CDR1 reads KGHDR; CDR2 reads SFDVKD. This CDR3 has 12 residues. V trimming: 9 bases; J trimming: 2 bases; junction bases outside the gene matches: 0. The CDR3: CATGTGQETQYF. In nucleotides, the CDR3 is TGTGCCACCGGGACAGGGCAAGAGACCCAGTACTTC.

As DNA, the CDR3 is TGTGCCACCAGCAGCCCACGATACAATGAGCAGTTCTTC. It yields the protein CATSSPRYNEQFF. The chain recombines TRBV15 with TRBJ2-1; D call uncertain. Deletions cut 3 bases from V and 4 bases from J, with 7 bases between. Germline CDR1 LNHNV, CDR2 YYDKDF (reference sequence). The CDR3 is made up of 13 amino acids.

This clonotype has only a few counts. The chain combines TRBV2 with TRBJ2-3; possibly TRBD1 for D (5 bases). This CDR3 has 15 amino acids. The V end lost 3 bases, the J end lost 2 bases, and 12 bases lay between the germline ends. From germline, CDR1 is SNHLY and CDR2 FYNNEI. Here the CDR3 reads CASSDRVIYTDTQYF. The CDR3 DNA is TGTGCCAGCAGTGACAGGGTTATCTACACAGATACGCAGTATTTT.

In this sample, this clonotype turned up a few times. The chain uses TRBV5-1 and TRBJ2-1, with 8 bases matching TRBD1. This CDR3 comprises 12 residues. V trimming: 6 bases; J trimming: 5 bases; junction bases outside the gene matches: 1. Germline CDR1 is SGHRS and CDR2 is YFSETQ. CDR3: CASKDRDNEQFF. The CDR3 DNA follows: TGCGCCAGCAAGGACAGGGACAATGAGCAGTTCTTC.

The chain has TRBV12-3 or TRBV12-4 and TRBJ1-2, with a possible D match to TRBD1 (5 bases). V lost 10 bases to trimming and J lost 8 bases, with 23 bases between them. The CDR3 length is 14 residues. CDR3 residues: CATILTDRGRGYTF. CDR3 nucleotides: TGTGCCACCATTCTGACCGACCGGGGCCGGGGCTACACCTTC.

DNA for the CDR3: TGTGCCAGCAGGGGGACCGTGGGGGTCCCTGAAGCTTTCTTT. It translates to CASRGTVGVPEAFF. The V call is TRBV2, the J call TRBJ1-1; D may be TRBD1 (5 bases). Trimming took off 6 bases at V and 6 bases at J, with 17 bases between the two ends. Germline lookup yields CDR1 SNHLY and CDR2 FYNNEI. CDR3 length: 14 amino acids.

This chain joins TRBV6-4 and TRBJ2-1; 9 bases agree with TRBD1. After removal of 8 bases from V and 9 bases from J, the junction contained 14 bases not matched to a gene. CDR3 length equals 15 residues. Germline V CDR1 and CDR2: MRHNA, SNTAGT. The CDR3 region is CASSPGGQGGSEQFF. The CDR3 region has the DNA TGTGCCAGCTCTCCCGGGGGACAGGGTGGAAGTGAGCAGTTCTTC.